This T cell receptor (beta chain) derives from a study of T cell changes during pregnancy in multiple sclerosis. Measured with immunoSEQ multiplex PCR; TCRdb has only the in-frame clones, and not every one. This sample has some 54,000 clones, with roughly 93% found just once. The V and J ends lost 6 bases and 0 bases, in that order; junction bases with no gene match: 2. Germline V gene lookup returns CDR1 MNHNY and CDR2 SVGAGI (reference sequence). The length of the CDR3 is 16 residues. The material sequenced was peripheral blood, taken after pregnancy. This TCR came from a female donor with multiple sclerosis, enrolled in a pregnancy study. The gene calls are TRBV6-6 and TRBJ2-2, with 12 positions matching TRBD2. CDR3 protein: CASRLAGGPNTGELFF. In nucleotides, the CDR3 is TGTGCCAGCAGACTAGCGGGAGGACCGAACACCGGGGAGCTGTTTTTT.